This is a list of T cell receptor beta chains from one sample in a study of response to subunit inactivated influenza vaccine. TCRdb itself ran the RT-PCR reads through MiXCR, one entry per CDR3 protein. Altogether around 790,000 distinct CDR3 sequences are present, approximately 22% being singletons, with the ten largest covering roughly a tenth. Source: PBMCs from blood, taken 4 to 6 days after vaccination. Every receptor here comes from a man in his fifties who received an inactivated influenza vaccine. Both conserved end residues are part of each CDR3. A D gene is named only where the DNA matches it firmly. A clone size is listed for some rows: how often the clone was seen (once, few, many), or a class if it is expanded.

TRBV5-1	TRBJ1-6	.	.	TGCGCCAGCAGCTTGTCGGGATATTCACCCCTCCACTTT	CASSLSGYSPLHF
TRBV20-1	TRBJ1-5	TRBD1	few	TGCAGTGCTGCGGACAGGGGGTCCAATCAGCCCCAGCATTTT	CSAADRGSNQPQHF
TRBV24-1	TRBJ2-1	.	.	TGTGCCACCAGTGATTTCGGGGGTCCCTACAATGAGCAGTTCTTC	CATSDFGGPYNEQFF
TRBV18	TRBJ1-2	.	few	TGTGCCAGCTCAAAGGAGGCCTATGGCTACACCTTC	CASSKEAYGYTF
TRBV3-1	TRBJ1-2	.	.	TGTGCCAGCAGCCAAGAGCCGATCGGAACAGGTGGCTACACCTTC	CASSQEPIGTGGYTF
TRBV4-1	TRBJ1-1	.	.	TGCGCCAGCAGCCGACGGGACCCATGGGGAGGGACTGAAGCTTTCTTT	CASSRRDPWGGTEAFF
TRBV10-3	TRBJ2-2	.	.	TGTGCCACCATTCAGGGTGCAGGGAAAACCGGGGAGCTGTTTTTT	CATIQGAGKTGELFF
TRBV5-6	TRBJ1-3	.	.	TGTGCCAGCAAGACAGTTTCTGGAAACACCATATATTTT	CASKTVSGNTIYF
TRBV4-3	TRBJ2-5	.	.	TGCGCCAGCAGCCAAGAAATGACAGCACTCCAAGAGACCCAGTACTTC	CASSQEMTALQETQYF
TRBV28	TRBJ2-7	TRBD1	few	TGTGCCAGCAGTTTTTGGACCGGGACAGGGGGCACGAGGGAGCAGTACTTC	CASSFWTGTGGTREQYF
TRBV5-5	TRBJ2-5	.	few	TGTGCCAGCACCAGTCCCCAAGAGACCCAGTACTTC	CASTSPQETQYF
TRBV12-3/TRBV12-4	TRBJ1-6	.	.	TGTGCCAGCAGTCCCCGGGACGGTGATAATTCACCCCTCCACTTT	CASSPRDGDNSPLHF
TRBV5-6	TRBJ2-7	.	few	TGTGCCAGCAGCTCTTGGGGGCGGAACGAGCAGTACTTC	CASSSWGRNEQYF
TRBV27	TRBJ2-5	.	many	TGTGCCAGCAGTTTACTCGGCGGGACCCAGTACTTC	CASSLLGGTQYF
TRBV4-3	TRBJ2-5	TRBD1	few	TGCGCCAGCAGCCGAACTACCGGGACAGGCTTCCAAGAGACCCAGTACTTC	CASSRTTGTGFQETQYF
TRBV7-2	TRBJ2-7	TRBD1	.	TGTGCCAGCAGCTTAGCGGCTAGGGGGCGCGCAACCTACGAGCAGTACTTC	CASSLAARGRATYEQYF
TRBV6-4	TRBJ2-4	.	.	TGTGCCAGCAGTACTGGAGTCAGGGGTAACCTCCTATCCAAAAACATTCAGTACTTC	CASSTGVRGNLLSKNIQYF
TRBV6-2/TRBV6-3	TRBJ1-1	.	.	TGTGCCAGCAGAGCCTCAGGGGAGGGGGCTTTCTTT	CASRASGEGAFF
TRBV5-1	TRBJ2-1	TRBD2	.	TGCGCCAGCAAACGGACTAGTTCGTTCGATGAGCAGTTCTTC	CASKRTSSFDEQFF
TRBV5-1	TRBJ1-1	.	.	TGCGCCAGCAGCTTGGGCAGGGTGGGCCCGAACACTGAAGCTTTCTTT	CASSLGRVGPNTEAFF
TRBV7-2	TRBJ2-3	TRBD1	few	TGTGCCAGCAGCCACCGACAGGGGGTAAGCACAGATACGCAGTATTTT	CASSHRQGVSTDTQYF
TRBV20-1	TRBJ2-2	.	.	TGCAGTGCGAGGGACACCACGAACACCGGGGAGCTGTTTTTT	CSARDTTNTGELFF
TRBV10-3	TRBJ2-2	TRBD1	.	TGTGCCATCAGTCCTAGGACAGGGGTCGGAACCGGGGAGCTGTTTTTT	CAISPRTGVGTGELFF
TRBV14	TRBJ2-5	.	.	TGTGCCAGCAGCCAAGAAGGGGCGTTGGAGACCCAGTACTTC	CASSQEGALETQYF
TRBV7-8	TRBJ1-6	.	few	TGTGCCAGCACGGTCGGTTTGGGGCTTGGAAATTCACCCCTCCACTTT	CASTVGLGLGNSPLHF
TRBV6-2/TRBV6-3	TRBJ2-5	.	.	TGTGCCAGCAGTTACGGGGGAGTCCTCCAGGAGACCCAGTACTTC	CASSYGGVLQETQYF
TRBV7-9	TRBJ2-3	TRBD2	.	TGTGCCAGCAGCTGGGGGGACTACAACACAGATACGCAGTATTTT	CASSWGDYNTDTQYF
TRBV3-1	TRBJ2-3	TRBD2	.	TGTGCCAGCAGCGGGACTAGCGGGAGGGCGGGCACAGATACGCAGTATTTT	CASSGTSGRAGTDTQYF
TRBV20-1	TRBJ2-5	TRBD2	.	TGCAGTGCGCCTAGGGGTAGCGGGGCGGAGGAGACCCAGTACTTC	CSAPRGSGAEETQYF
TRBV4-1	TRBJ2-1	.	.	TGCGCCAGCAGCCTCTCGGACTACTCCTACAATGAGCAGTTCTTC	CASSLSDYSYNEQFF
TRBV25-1	TRBJ2-2	TRBD1	.	TGTGCCAGCAGTGATCCGAGACAGGGGTATACCGGGGAGCTGTTTTTT	CASSDPRQGYTGELFF
TRBV15	TRBJ2-3	.	few	TGTGCCACCAGCAGGCAAGCGAAAACTACAGATACGCAGTATTTT	CATSRQAKTTDTQYF
TRBV20-1	TRBJ1-2	.	.	TGCAGTCCCAAGAGGGGGGCGGCCCTCTATGGCTACACCTTC	CSPKRGAALYGYTF
TRBV12-3/TRBV12-4	TRBJ2-1	.	few	TGTGCCAGCACAAGGGGGGCCGAGGTCAATGAGCAGTTCTTC	CASTRGAEVNEQFF
TRBV27	TRBJ1-2	TRBD1	.	TGTGCCAGCAGTTCCTCCGGGACAGGGATGTATGGCTACACCTTC	CASSSSGTGMYGYTF